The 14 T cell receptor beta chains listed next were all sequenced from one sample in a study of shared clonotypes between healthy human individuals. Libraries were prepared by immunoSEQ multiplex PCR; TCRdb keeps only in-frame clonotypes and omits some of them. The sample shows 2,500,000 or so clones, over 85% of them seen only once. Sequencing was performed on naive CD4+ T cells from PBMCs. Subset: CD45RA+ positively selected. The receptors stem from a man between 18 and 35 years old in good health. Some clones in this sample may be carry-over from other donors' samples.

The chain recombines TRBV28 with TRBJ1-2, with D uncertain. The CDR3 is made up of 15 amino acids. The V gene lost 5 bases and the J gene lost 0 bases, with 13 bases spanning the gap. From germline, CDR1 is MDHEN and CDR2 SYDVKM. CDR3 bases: TGTGCCAGCAGTGCCCGGGAGTACCCTAACTATGGCTACACCTTC. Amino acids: CASSAREYPNYGYTF.

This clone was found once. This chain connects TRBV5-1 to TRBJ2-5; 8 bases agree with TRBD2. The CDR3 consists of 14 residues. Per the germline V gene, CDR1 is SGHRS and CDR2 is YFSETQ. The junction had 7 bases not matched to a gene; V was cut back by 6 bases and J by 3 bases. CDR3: CASTRSGNEETQYF. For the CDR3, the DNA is TGCGCCAGCACCCGTAGCGGGAACGAAGAGACCCAGTACTTC.

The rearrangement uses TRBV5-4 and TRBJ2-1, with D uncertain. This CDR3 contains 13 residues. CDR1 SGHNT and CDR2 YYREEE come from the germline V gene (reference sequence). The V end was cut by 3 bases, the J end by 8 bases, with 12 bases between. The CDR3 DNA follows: TGTGCCAGCAGCTCCCCGAGAAATGATGAGCAGTTCTTC. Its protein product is CASSSPRNDEQFF.

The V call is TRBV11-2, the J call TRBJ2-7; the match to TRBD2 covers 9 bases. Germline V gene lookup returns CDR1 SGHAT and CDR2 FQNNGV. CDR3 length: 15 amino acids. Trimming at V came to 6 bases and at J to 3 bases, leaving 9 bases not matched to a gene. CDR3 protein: CASRPIGLANYEQYF. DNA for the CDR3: TGTGCCAGCAGGCCCATAGGACTAGCGAACTACGAGCAGTACTTC.

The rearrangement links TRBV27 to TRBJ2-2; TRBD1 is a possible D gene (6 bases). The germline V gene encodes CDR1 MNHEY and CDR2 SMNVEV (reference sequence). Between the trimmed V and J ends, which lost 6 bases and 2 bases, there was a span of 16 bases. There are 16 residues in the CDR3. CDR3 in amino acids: CASRGWTAPNTGELFF. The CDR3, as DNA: TGTGCCAGCAGGGGATGGACAGCGCCTAACACCGGGGAGCTGTTTTTT.

CDR3 bases: TGTGCCAGTAGGGGAAACAGGGGGCTGGACGGGGAGCTGTTTTTT. Its protein is CASRGNRGLDGELFF. The chain couples TRBV19 to TRBJ2-2, with 9 bases lining up with TRBD1. The CDR3 consists of 15 residues. The J segment lost 7 bases and the V segment lost 6 bases, leaving 9 bases of the junction unmatched. Germline lookup yields CDR1 LNHDA and CDR2 SQIVND (reference sequence).

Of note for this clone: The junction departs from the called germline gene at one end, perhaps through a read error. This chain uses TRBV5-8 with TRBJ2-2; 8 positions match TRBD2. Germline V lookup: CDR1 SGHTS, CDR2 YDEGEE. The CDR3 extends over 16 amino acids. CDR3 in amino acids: CASRLVAGTRNGELFF. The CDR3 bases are TGTGCCAGCAGATTGGTGGCCGGGACTAGAAACGGGGAGCTGTTTTTT.

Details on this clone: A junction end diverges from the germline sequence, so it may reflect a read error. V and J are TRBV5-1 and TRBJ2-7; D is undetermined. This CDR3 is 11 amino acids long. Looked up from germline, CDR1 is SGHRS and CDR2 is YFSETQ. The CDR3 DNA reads TGCGCCAGCAGCTTGCCAGGACCCAGGCACTTC. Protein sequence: CASSLPGPRHF.

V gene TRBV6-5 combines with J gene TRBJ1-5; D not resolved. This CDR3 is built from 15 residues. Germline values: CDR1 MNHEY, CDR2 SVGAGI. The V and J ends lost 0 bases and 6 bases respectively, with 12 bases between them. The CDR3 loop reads CASSYSGKRPQPQHF. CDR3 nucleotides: TGTGCCAGCAGTTACTCAGGAAAAAGGCCTCAGCCCCAGCATTTT.

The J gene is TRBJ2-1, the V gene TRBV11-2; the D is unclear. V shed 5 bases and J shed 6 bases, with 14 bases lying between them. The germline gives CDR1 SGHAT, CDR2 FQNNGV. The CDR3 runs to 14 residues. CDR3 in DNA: TGTGCCAGCAGCCGAAGTTATCAACTCAATGAGCAGTTCTTC. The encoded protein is CASSRSYQLNEQFF. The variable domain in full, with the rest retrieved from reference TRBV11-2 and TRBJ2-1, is EAGVAQSPRYKIIEKRQSVAFWCNPISGHATLYWYQQILGQGPKLLIQFQNNGVVDDSQLPKDRFSAERLKGVDSTLKIQPAKLEDSAVYLCASSRSYQLNEQFFGPGTRLTVL.

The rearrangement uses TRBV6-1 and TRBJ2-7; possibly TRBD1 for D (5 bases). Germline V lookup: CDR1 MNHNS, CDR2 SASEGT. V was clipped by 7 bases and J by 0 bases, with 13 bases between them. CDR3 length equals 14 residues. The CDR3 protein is CASILTVPSYEQYF. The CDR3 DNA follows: TGTGCCAGCATCCTGACAGTACCCTCCTACGAGCAGTACTTC.

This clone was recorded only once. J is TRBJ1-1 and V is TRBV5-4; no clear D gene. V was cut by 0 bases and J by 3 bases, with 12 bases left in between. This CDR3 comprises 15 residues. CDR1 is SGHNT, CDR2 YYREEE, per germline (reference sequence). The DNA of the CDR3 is TGTGCCAGCAGCTTGGCAGTCCCAGTGGACACTGAAGCTTTCTTT. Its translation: CASSLAVPVDTEAFF. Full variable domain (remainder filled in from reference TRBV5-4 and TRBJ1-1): ETGVTQSPTHLIKTRGQQVTLRCSSQSGHNTVSWYQQALGQGPQFIFQYYREEENGRGNFPPRFSGLQFPNYSSELNVNALELDDSALYLCASSLAVPVDTEAFFGQGTRLTVV.

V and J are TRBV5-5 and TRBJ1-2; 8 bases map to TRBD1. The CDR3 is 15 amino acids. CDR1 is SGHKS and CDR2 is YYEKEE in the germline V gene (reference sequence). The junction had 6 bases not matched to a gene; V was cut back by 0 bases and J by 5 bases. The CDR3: CASSLARGRYYGYTF. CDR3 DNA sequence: TGTGCCAGCAGCTTGGCCAGGGGGCGCTATTATGGCTACACCTTC.

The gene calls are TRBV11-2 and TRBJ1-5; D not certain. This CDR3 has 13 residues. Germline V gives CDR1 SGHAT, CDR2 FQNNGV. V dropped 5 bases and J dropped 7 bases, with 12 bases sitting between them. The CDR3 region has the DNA TGTGCCAGCAGCCGTTCAGAGTCCCAGCCCCAGCATTTT. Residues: CASSRSESQPQHF.